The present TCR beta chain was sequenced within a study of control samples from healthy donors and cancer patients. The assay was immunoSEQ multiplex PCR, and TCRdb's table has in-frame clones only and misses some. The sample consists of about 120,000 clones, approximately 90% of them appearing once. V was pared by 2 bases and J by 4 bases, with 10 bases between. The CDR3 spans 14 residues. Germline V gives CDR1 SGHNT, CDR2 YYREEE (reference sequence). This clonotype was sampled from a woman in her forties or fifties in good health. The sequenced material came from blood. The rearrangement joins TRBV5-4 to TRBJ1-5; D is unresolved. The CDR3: CASSFQGVNQPQHF. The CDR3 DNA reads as TGTGCCAGCAGCTTCCAAGGCGTTAATCAGCCCCAGCATTTT.